This TCR beta chain was captured by sequencing in a study of T cell responses to AZD1222 COVID-19 vaccine. With V trimmed by 5 bases and J by 5 bases, 2 bases remained unmatched. The germline gives CDR1 MDHEN, CDR2 SYDVKM. The CDR3 length is 12 residues. In regard to this clone: The antigen remains unidentified.

Study observations and caveats: Dominant at 160-218 and 743-854, vaccine-associated CD4 TCRs also spanned spike. Females made up more of the donors, who were largely white British, and clonal diversity may have come out too low.

Sequenced by immunoSEQ multiplex PCR; TCRdb stores in-frame clones only, minus some. The sample shows roughly 120,000 clones, over 85% of them seen only once. This receptor was taken from an adult in good health. This sequence joins TRBV28 and TRBJ1-2; 7 bases match TRBD1. The material was peripheral blood, obtained on day 0 of AZD1222 vaccination. The CDR3 DNA sequence: TGTGCCAGCAGTAGACAGGGTTATGGCTACACCTTC. Protein product: CASSRQGYGYTF.